This T cell receptor (beta chain) originates from a study of neurological immune-mediated disorders. The V end lost 2 bases, the J end lost 4 bases, and 9 bases lay between the germline ends. The V gene's germline CDR1 is KGHSH and CDR2 LQKENI. This CDR3 is 14 amino acids long. MiXCR, applied by TCRdb to the 5' RACE reads, yields one record per CDR3 protein. The sample lists 50,000 or so distinct CDR3 sequences, about 3% occurring once. In its sample, this clonotype was seen many times. The material sequenced was PBMCs. The chain couples TRBV18 to TRBJ1-5, with D unclear. The receptor was derived from a man aged 40-49 years with multiple sclerosis. CDR3 bases: TGTGCCAGCTCACCATCGGGAGTGAATCAGCCCCAGCATTTT. Its translation is CASSPSGVNQPQHF. The complete variable domain, with remaining parts taken from reference TRBV18 and TRBJ1-5, reads NAGVMQNPRHLVRRRGQEARLRCSPMKGHSHVYWYRQLPEEGLKFMVYLQKENIIDESGMPKERFSAEFPKEGPSILRIQQVVRGDSAAYFCASSPSGVNQPQHFGDGTRLSIL.